This T cell receptor beta chain stems from a study of shared clonotypes between healthy human individuals. Study findings and constraints: Naive CD4 clonotypes overlapped across a handful of donors at around 5%. Naive subsets typically showed greater estimated richness than memory subsets.

As concerns this clone: The antigen remains undetermined.

Recent vaccinations or acute infections were absent in the healthy HIV-negative adult donors. The repertoire was sequenced with immunoSEQ multiplex PCR; TCRdb's copy has only in-frame clones and lacks some. The table records some 1,400,000 clones, more than 95% of them present only once. Germline CDR1 and CDR2: SGHDT and YYEEEE. Trimming left V 2 bases short and J 3 bases short, with 9 bases between. CDR3 length: 14 residues. The receptor was derived from a man aged 25-45 years in good health. The J gene is TRBJ1-5, the V gene TRBV5-6; D possibly corresponds to TRBD1 (6 bases). Sequenced: naive CD4+ T cells sorted from blood. Described subset: CD45RA+ positively selected. The CDR3 sequence: CASSFGQFNQPQHF. The CDR3 DNA sequence: TGTGCCAGCAGCTTTGGACAGTTCAATCAGCCCCAGCATTTT.